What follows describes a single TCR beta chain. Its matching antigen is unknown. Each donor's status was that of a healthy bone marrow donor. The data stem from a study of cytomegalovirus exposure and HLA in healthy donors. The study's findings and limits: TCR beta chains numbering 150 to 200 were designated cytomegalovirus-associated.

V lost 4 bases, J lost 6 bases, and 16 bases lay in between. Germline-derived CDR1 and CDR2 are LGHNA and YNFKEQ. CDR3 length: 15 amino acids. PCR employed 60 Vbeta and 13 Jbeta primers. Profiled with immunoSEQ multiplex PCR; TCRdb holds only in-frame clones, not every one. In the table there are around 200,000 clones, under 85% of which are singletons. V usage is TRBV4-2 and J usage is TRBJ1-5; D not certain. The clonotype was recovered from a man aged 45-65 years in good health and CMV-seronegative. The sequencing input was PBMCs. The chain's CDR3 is CASSRGEGLGQPQHF. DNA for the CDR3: TGTGCCAGCAGCCGGGGTGAGGGCTTGGGTCAGCCCCAGCATTTT.